This TCR beta chain was sequenced in a study of monozygotic twins with inflammatory bowel disease. TCRdb re-called the 5' RACE reads and catalogs CDR3 proteins one per entry, DNA excluded. This sample's table has around 450,000 distinct CDR3 sequences. From germline, CDR1 is DFQATT and CDR2 SNEGSKA (reference sequence). This CDR3 contains 14 residues. The source of this sequence is a human donor with ulcerative colitis or Crohn's disease, or a healthy co-twin of an affected twin (not recorded which). V and J are TRBV20-1 and TRBJ2-1; TCRdb gives TRBD1 as the D gene, but with no DNA this cannot be confirmed. Input material: blood. This CDR3 is CSARGGVDYNEQFF.